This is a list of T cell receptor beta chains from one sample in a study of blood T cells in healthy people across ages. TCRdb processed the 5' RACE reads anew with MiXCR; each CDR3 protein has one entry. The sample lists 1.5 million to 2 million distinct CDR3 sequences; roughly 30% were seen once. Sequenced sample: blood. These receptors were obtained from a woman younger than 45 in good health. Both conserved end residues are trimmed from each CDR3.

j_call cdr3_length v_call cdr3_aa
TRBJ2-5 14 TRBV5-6 ASSQLRTGAEETQY
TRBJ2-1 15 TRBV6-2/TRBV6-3 ASSTNLAGGLNNEQF
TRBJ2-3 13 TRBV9 ASSGTGGAGDMQY
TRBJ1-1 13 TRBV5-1 ASSLEGADRGGAF
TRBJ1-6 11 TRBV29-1 SVQASYNSPLH
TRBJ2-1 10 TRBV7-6 ASSIKGDEQF
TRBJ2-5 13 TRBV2 ASSALPGGSNEQY
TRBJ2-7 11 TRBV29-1 SVATGQPYEQY
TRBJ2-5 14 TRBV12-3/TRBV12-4 ASSLWAAEVGETQY
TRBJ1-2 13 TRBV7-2 ASSLVARDNYGYT
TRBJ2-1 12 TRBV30 AWRVSGRGNEQF
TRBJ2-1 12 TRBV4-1 ASSQGTGGNEQF
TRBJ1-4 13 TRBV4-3 ASNQGSGGEEKRF
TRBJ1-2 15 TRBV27 ASSTGTGVEFNYGYT
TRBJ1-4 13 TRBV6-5 ASRKTVATNEKRF
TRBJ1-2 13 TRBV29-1 SSYGTGPDGYGYT
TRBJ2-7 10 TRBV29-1 SVLTGGYEQY
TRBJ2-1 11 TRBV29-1 SVRQAPGNEQF
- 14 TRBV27 ASSLIAGGGTYEQY
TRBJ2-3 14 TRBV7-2 ASSLNSGIASDTQY
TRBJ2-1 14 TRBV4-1 ASSQGRGRDDNEQF
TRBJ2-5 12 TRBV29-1 SVFLAPFQETQY
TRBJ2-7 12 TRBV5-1 ASSLVGQGYEQY
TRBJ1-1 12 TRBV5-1 ASSLVDLNTEAF
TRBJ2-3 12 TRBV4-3 ASSLGGGSDPQY
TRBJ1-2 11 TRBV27 ASRSRVNYGYT
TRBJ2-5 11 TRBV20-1 SGSSGLQETQY
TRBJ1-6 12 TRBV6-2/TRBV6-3 ASNLGLDNSPLH
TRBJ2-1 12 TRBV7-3 ASSPQGAYNEQF
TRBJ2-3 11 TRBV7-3 ASSPRVAYTQY
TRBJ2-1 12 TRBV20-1 SASETGYGDEQF
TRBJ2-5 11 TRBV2 ASSFLLQETQC
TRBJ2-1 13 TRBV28 ASSLTSGGQDEQF
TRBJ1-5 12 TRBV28 ASSYYRDNQPQH
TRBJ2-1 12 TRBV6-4 ASSDSRRNNEQF
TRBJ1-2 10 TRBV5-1 ASSSTDYGYT
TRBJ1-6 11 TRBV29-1 SFVGSSDSPLH